This T cell receptor (beta chain) was sequenced during a study of blood T cell repertoires in COVID-19. This table comes from immunoSEQ multiplex PCR, and its TCRdb copy is limited to in-frame clones, with some not included. The sample has some 220,000 clones; around 90% are singletons. This CDR3 has 15 amino acids. Germline V gene data show CDR1 as LGHNA and CDR2 as YNFKEQ. Deletions cut 0 bases from V and 5 bases from J, with 14 bases between. The table lists this clone with a count of one. The sequence derives from a woman between 18 and 29 years old who had recovered from COVID-19. V and J are TRBV4-2 and TRBJ2-7; tentative D call: TRBD2 (5 bases). The sequencing sample was made of peripheral blood. The CDR3 loop is CASSQDGSSFNEQYF. CDR3 DNA: TGTGCCAGCAGCCAAGATGGGAGCTCTTTTAACGAGCAGTACTTC.